This TCR beta chain came from a study of CD8 T cells in ankylosing spondylitis. Generation of TCR beta libraries employed quantitative 5'-RACE incorporating molecular barcodes. TCRdb re-called the 5' RACE reads with MiXCR, one entry per CDR3 protein. The data contain 180,000 or so distinct CDR3 sequences, roughly 11% of them singletons. This CDR3 contains 15 residues. Germline V lookup: CDR1 SEHNR, CDR2 FQNEAQ (reference sequence). Trimming shortened V by 4 bases and J by 3 bases, and 16 bases separated the two germline ends. Sequencing input: blood, either unsorted or a sorted T cell fraction (not recorded which). The genes are TRBV7-9 and TRBJ2-7; D gene unclear. The sequence came from a male donor with ankylosing spondylitis or in good health (not recorded which). The DNA for the CDR3 is TGTGCCAGCAGCTCCCGGACCGATCCTAACTACGAGCAGTACTTC. Translated, it gives CASSSRTDPNYEQYF. The variable domain in full, completed from reference TRBV7-9 and TRBJ2-7, reads DTGVSQNPRHKITKRGQNVTFRCDPISEHNRLYWYRQTLGQGPEFLTYFQNEAQLEKSRLLSDRFSAERPKGSFSTLEIQRTEQGDSAMYLCASSSRTDPNYEQYFGPGTRLTVT.